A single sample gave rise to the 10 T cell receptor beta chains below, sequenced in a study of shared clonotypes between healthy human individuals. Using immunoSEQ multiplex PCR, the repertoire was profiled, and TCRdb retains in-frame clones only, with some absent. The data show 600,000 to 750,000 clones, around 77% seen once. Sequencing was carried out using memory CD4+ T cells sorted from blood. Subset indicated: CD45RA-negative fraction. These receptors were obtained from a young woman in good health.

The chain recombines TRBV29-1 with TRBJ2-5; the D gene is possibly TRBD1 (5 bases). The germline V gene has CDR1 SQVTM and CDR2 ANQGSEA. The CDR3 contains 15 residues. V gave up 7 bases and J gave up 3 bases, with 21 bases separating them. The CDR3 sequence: CSAIKPPGLEETQYF. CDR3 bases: TGCAGCGCCATCAAACCGCCAGGGCTAGAAGAGACCCAGTACTTC.

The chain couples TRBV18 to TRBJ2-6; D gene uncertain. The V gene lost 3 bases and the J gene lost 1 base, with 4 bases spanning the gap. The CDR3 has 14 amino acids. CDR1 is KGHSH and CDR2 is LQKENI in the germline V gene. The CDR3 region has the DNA TGTGCCAGCTCACCGGAATCTGGGGCCAACGTCCTGACTTTC. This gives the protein CASSPESGANVLTF.

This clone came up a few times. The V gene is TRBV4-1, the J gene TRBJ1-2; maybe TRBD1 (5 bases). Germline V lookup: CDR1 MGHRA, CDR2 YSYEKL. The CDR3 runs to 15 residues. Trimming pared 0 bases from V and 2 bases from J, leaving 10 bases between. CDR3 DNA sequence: TGCGCCAGCAGCCAAGATGACAGAGCCAACTATGGCTACACCTTC. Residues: CASSQDDRANYGYTF.

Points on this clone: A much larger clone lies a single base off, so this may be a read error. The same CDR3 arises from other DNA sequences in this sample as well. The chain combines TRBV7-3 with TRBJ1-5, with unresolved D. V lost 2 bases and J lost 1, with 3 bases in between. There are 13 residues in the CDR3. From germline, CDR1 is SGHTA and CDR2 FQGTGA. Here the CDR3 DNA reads TGTGCCAGCAGCTTAGACAGCAATCAGCCCCAGCATTTT. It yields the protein CASSLDSNQPQHF.

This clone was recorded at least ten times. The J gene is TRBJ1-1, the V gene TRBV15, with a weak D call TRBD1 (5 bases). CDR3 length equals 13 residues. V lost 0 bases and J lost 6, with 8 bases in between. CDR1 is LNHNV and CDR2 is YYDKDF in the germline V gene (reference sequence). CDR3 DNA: TGTGCCACCAGCAGAGATCGGGGGGCTGAAGCTTTCTTT. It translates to CATSRDRGAEAFF.

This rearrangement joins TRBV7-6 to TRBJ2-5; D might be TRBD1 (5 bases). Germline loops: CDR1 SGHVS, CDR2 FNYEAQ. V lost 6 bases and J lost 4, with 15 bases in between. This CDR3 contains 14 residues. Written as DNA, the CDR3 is TGTGCCAGCAGTCAGGGTTCGAGTCGAGAGACCCAGTACTTC. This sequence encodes CASSQGSSRETQYF. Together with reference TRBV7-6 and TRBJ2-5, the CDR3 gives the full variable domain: GAGVSQSPRYKVTKRGQDVALRCDPISGHVSLYWYRQALGQGPEFLTYFNYEAQQDKSGLPNDRFSAERPEGSISTLTIQRTEQRDSAMYRCASSQGSSRETQYFGPGTRLLVL.

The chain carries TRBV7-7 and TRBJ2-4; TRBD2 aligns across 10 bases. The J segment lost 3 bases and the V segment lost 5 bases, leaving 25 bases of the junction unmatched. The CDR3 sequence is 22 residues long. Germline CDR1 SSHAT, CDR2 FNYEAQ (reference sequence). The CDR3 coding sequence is TGTGCCAGCAGCGGGAGGGACAACGATAAGCGGGAGGGCCGCTGGGGCAAAAACATTCAGTACTTC. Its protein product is CASSGRDNDKREGRWGKNIQYF. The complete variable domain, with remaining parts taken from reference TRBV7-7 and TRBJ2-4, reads GAGVSQSPRYKVTKRGQDVTLRCDPISSHATLYWYQQALGQGPEFLTYFNYEAQPDKSGLPSDRFSAERPEGSISTLTIQRTEQRDSAMYRCASSGRDNDKREGRWGKNIQYFGAGTRLSVL.

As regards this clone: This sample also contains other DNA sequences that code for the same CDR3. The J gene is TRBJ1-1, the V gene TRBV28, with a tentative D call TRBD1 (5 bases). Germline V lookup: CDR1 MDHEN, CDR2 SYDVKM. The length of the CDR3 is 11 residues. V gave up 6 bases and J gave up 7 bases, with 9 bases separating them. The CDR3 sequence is CASSLGLEAFF. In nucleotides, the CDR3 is TGTGCCAGCAGCCTGGGACTTGAAGCTTTCTTT.

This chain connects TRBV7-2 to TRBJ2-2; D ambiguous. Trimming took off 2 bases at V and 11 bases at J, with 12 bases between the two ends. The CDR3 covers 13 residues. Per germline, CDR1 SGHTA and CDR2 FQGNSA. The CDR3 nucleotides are TGTGCCAGCAGCTTATTTAATAGTGATGAGCTGTTTTTT. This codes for CASSLFNSDELFF.

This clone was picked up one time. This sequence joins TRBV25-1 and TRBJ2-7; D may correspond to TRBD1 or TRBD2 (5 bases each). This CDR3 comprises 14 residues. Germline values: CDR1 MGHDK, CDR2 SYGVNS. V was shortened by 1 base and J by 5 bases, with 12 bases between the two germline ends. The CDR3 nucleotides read TGTGCCAGCAGTGAATCTGGGGGTATGGACGAGCAGTACTTC. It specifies CASSESGGMDEQYF.